This is a list of T cell receptor beta chains from one sample in a study of cytomegalovirus exposure and HLA in healthy donors. Profiling relied on immunoSEQ multiplex PCR, and the TCRdb table lists in-frame clones only, not all of them. The top ten clones hold over 6.5% of a sample with tens of thousands of clones, 60% to 80% of them seen once. Source material: PBMCs. The source of these receptors is a man aged 25 to 45 in good health and CMV-seronegative. Each CDR3 is given with its conserved first and last residue. The order of the fields is clone size, J gene, V gene, D gene, CDR3 length, CDR3 DNA, CDR3 protein. The D gene is left open where the match is weak. A clone size is listed for some rows: how often the clone was seen (once, few, many), or a class if it is expanded.

abundance: -; j_gene: TRBJ1-5; v_gene: TRBV6-1; d_gene: -; len: 15; CDR3nt: TGTGCCAGCAGTGAAACCACTCGAGGCAATCAGCCCCAGCATTTT; CDR3aa: CASSETTRGNQPQHF
abundance: -; j_gene: TRBJ2-1; v_gene: TRBV6-1; d_gene: -; len: 15; CDR3nt: TGTGCCAGCAGTGTCGGAGGGAACTGGGCCGATGAGCAGTTCTTC; CDR3aa: CASSVGGNWADEQFF
abundance: -; j_gene: TRBJ2-1; v_gene: TRBV29-1; d_gene: TRBD1; len: 14; CDR3nt: TGCAGCGTTCTAAGGGACAGAGACTACAATGAGCAGTTCTTC; CDR3aa: CSVLRDRDYNEQFF
abundance: -; j_gene: TRBJ1-2; v_gene: TRBV6-5; d_gene: -; len: 16; CDR3nt: TGTGCCAGCAGTTACTCAAGAGGGTCGGATAACTATGGCTACACCTTC; CDR3aa: CASSYSRGSDNYGYTF
abundance: few; j_gene: TRBJ1-2; v_gene: TRBV4-3; d_gene: TRBD1; len: 17; CDR3nt: TGCGCCAGCAGCCAAGATCTGGGCGGGGCCGACAGGGACGGCTACACCTTC; CDR3aa: CASSQDLGGADRDGYTF
abundance: -; j_gene: TRBJ1-5; v_gene: TRBV7-2; d_gene: -; len: 13; CDR3nt: TGTGCCAGCAGCGCCCGGGGAGATCAGCCCCAGCATTTT; CDR3aa: CASSARGDQPQHF
abundance: once; j_gene: TRBJ2-5; v_gene: TRBV29-1; d_gene: -; len: 10; CDR3nt: TGCAGCGTAGCGGGAGAGACCCAGTACTTC; CDR3aa: CSVAGETQYF
abundance: -; j_gene: TRBJ1-1; v_gene: TRBV2; d_gene: TRBD1; len: 14; CDR3nt: TGTGCCAGCAAGACCGGGACAGTGAACACTGAAGCTTTCTTT; CDR3aa: CASKTGTVNTEAFF
abundance: -; j_gene: TRBJ1-1; v_gene: TRBV29-1; d_gene: -; len: 12; CDR3nt: TGCAGCGTTGAACGGGGGAACACTGAAGCTTTCTTT; CDR3aa: CSVERGNTEAFF
abundance: -; j_gene: TRBJ2-5; v_gene: TRBV11-2; d_gene: TRBD2; len: 16; CDR3nt: TGTGCCAGCAGCAGCATAGCGGGAGGGCTTCAAGAGACCCAGTACTTC; CDR3aa: CASSSIAGGLQETQYF
abundance: -; j_gene: TRBJ2-1; v_gene: TRBV29-1; d_gene: TRBD2; len: 15; CDR3nt: TGCAGCGTTGAAGCTAGCGGGAAGCGCTACAATGAGCAGTTCTTC; CDR3aa: CSVEASGKRYNEQFF
abundance: once; j_gene: TRBJ1-1; v_gene: TRBV28; d_gene: TRBD1; len: 13; CDR3nt: TGTGCCAGCAGTTTAGGGACAGGGCGGGCAGCTTTCTTT; CDR3aa: CASSLGTGRAAFF
abundance: -; j_gene: TRBJ1-4; v_gene: TRBV28; d_gene: -; len: 17; CDR3nt: TGTGCCAGCACCCCTCGGGGGGTACTCGGAACTAATGAAAAACTGTTTTTT; CDR3aa: CASTPRGVLGTNEKLFF
abundance: -; j_gene: TRBJ1-1; v_gene: TRBV2; d_gene: TRBD1; len: 15; CDR3nt: TGTGCCAGCAGAGGAAGACAGGGGCGGAACACTGAAGCTTTCTTT; CDR3aa: CASRGRQGRNTEAFF
abundance: -; j_gene: TRBJ2-7; v_gene: TRBV28; d_gene: -; len: 11; CDR3nt: TGTGCCACCACCACCCCCGGCGAGCAGTACTTC; CDR3aa: CATTTPGEQYF
abundance: -; j_gene: TRBJ2-1; v_gene: TRBV5-1; d_gene: -; len: 15; CDR3nt: TGCGCCAGCAGCCTCCCCCGGGACTCCTACAATGAGCAGTTCTTC; CDR3aa: CASSLPRDSYNEQFF
abundance: -; j_gene: TRBJ2-1; v_gene: TRBV4-2; d_gene: TRBD2; len: 17; CDR3nt: TGTGCCAGCAGCCCTCGGCTTCTCGGGACTAGCTACAATGAGCAGTTCTTC; CDR3aa: CASSPRLLGTSYNEQFF
abundance: -; j_gene: TRBJ2-3; v_gene: TRBV4-2; d_gene: TRBD2; len: 15; CDR3nt: TGTGCCAGCAGCCGCCCCGGACTAGCAAAAGATACGCAGTATTTT; CDR3aa: CASSRPGLAKDTQYF
abundance: -; j_gene: TRBJ2-2; v_gene: TRBV14; d_gene: -; len: 14; CDR3nt: TGTGCCAGCAGCCGACAGGTTGGGTCCGGGGAGCTGTTTTTT; CDR3aa: CASSRQVGSGELFF
abundance: few; j_gene: TRBJ1-4; v_gene: TRBV7-2; d_gene: -; len: 14; CDR3nt: TGTGCCAGCAGCTTAGGGGCAGGAGGTGAAAAACTGTTTTTT; CDR3aa: CASSLGAGGEKLFF
abundance: -; j_gene: TRBJ1-3; v_gene: TRBV5-4; d_gene: TRBD1; len: 16; CDR3nt: TGTGCCAGCAGCGCCCAAACAGGGGATTCTGGAAACACCATATATTTT; CDR3aa: CASSAQTGDSGNTIYF
abundance: -; j_gene: TRBJ2-7; v_gene: TRBV15; d_gene: -; len: 14; CDR3nt: TGTGCCACCAGCAGCCGGGACACCTCCTACGAGCAGTACTTC; CDR3aa: CATSSRDTSYEQYF
abundance: -; j_gene: TRBJ2-6; v_gene: TRBV19; d_gene: TRBD1; len: 19; CDR3nt: TGTGCCAGTAGTCCAGTTGGACAGGGGCTAAACTCTGGGGCCAACGTCCTGACTTTC; CDR3aa: CASSPVGQGLNSGANVLTF